A selection of T cell receptor beta chains follows, all from one sample in a study of shared clonotypes between healthy human individuals. The repertoire was sequenced with immunoSEQ multiplex PCR; TCRdb's copy has only in-frame clones and lacks some. The sample includes more than 2 million clones, 90% to 95% of them seen just once. The sample comprised naive CD8+ T cells from PBMCs. The source is a man aged 18 to 29 in good health. Some clones in this sample may be carry-over from other donors' samples. Each CDR3 is given with its conserved first and last residue. Each record gives: clone size, V gene, CDR3 protein. The size field is filled for only some rows; it gives once, few, many or a size class.

size: .
V: TRBV6-5
CDR3: CASSNQGRDGYTF

size: .
V: TRBV27
CDR3: CASTLGGPTYNEQFF

size: .
V: TRBV19
CDR3: CASSIPGQIYGYTF

size: .
V: TRBV7-8
CDR3: CASSPLATNEKLFF

size: .
V: TRBV5-6
CDR3: CASSWGTANTEAFF

size: once
V: TRBV4-3
CDR3: CASSPSAEGGLGYGYTF

size: .
V: TRBV2
CDR3: CASDSAARFGNTIYF

size: .
V: TRBV5-4
CDR3: CASSLVGRPTDTQYF

size: once
V: TRBV27
CDR3: CASSLSRASSYEQYF

size: .
V: TRBV9
CDR3: CASSGGTYYNEQFF

size: .
V: TRBV7-9
CDR3: CASSFGRDTQYF

size: .
V: TRBV29-1
CDR3: CSVEGGPGASSYNEQFF

size: .
V: TRBV6-1
CDR3: CASSEVPNYGYTF

size: .
V: TRBV27
CDR3: CASSPLGARKNTEAFF

size: .
V: TRBV7-2
CDR3: CASSAIENGGDEQFF

size: .
V: TRBV2
CDR3: CASSEATGTGSMETQYF

size: .
V: TRBV7-8
CDR3: CASSLERASGPNEQFF

size: .
V: TRBV27
CDR3: CASTLGGQGAYNEQFF

size: .
V: TRBV6-1
CDR3: CASSERRQGVNEQFF

size: .
V: TRBV29-1
CDR3: CSVANSVSTDTQYF

size: .
V: TRBV9
CDR3: CASSVGRRETYNEQFF

size: .
V: TRBV7-9
CDR3: CASGEFETQYF